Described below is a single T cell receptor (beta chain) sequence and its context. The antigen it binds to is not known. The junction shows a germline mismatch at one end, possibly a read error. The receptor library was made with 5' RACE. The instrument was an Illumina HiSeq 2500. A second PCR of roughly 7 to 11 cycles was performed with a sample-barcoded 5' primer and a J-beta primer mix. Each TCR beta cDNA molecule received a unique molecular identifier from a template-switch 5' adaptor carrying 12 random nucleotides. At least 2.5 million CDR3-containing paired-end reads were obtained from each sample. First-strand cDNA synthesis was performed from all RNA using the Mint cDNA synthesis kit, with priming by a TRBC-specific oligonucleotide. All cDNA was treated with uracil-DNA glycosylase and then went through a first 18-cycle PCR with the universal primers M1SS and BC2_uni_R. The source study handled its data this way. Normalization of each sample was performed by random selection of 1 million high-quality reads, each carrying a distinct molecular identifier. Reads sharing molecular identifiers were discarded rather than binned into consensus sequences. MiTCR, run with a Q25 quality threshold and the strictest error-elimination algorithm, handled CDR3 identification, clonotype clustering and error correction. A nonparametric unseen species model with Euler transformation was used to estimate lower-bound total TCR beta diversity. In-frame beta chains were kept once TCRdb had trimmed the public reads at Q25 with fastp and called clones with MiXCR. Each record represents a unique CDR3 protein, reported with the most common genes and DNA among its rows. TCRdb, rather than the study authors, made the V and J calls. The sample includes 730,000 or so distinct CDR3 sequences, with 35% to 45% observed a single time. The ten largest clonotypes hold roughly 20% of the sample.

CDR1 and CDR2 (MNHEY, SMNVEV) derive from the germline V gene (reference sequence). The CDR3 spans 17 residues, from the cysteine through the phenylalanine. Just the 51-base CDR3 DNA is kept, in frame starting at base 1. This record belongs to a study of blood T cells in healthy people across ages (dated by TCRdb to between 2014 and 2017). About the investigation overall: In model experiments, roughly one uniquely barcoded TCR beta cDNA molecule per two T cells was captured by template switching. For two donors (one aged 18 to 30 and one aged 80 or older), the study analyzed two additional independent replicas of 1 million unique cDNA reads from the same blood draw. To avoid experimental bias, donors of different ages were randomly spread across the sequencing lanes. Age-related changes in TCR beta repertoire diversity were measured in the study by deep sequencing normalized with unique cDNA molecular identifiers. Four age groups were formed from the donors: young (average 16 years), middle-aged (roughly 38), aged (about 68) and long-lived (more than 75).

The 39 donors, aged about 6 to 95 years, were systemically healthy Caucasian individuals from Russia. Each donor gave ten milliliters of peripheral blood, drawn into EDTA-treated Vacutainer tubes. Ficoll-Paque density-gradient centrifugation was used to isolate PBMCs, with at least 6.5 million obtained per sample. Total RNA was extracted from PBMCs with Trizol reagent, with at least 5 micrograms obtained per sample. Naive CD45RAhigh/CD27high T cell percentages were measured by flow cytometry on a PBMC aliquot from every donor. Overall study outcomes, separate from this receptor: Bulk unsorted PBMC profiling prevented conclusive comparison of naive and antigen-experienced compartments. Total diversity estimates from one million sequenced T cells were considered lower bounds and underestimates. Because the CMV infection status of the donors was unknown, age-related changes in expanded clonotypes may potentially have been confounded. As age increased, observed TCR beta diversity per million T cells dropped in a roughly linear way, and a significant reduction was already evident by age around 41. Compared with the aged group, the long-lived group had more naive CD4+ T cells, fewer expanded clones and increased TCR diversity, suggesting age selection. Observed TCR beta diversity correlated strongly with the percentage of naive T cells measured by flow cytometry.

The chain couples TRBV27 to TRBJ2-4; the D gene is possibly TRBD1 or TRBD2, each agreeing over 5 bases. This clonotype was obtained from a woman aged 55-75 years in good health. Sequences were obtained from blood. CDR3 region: CASSLSTKGLAKNIRYF. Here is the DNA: TGTGCCAGCAGTTTATCGACGAAGGGGCTAGCCAAAAACATTCGGTACTTC.